This TCR beta chain was retrieved from a study of T-cell reconstitution after alpha-beta-depleted transplantation in children. The CDR3 loop spans 14 amino acids. The V gene's germline CDR1 is ENHRY and CDR2 SYGVKD. Trimming shortened V by 3 bases and J by 0 bases, and 6 bases separated the two germline ends. Broader study findings: A year had passed since transplant, and T-cell counts and diversity by then came mostly from newly produced T cells. About two months after transplant, alpha-beta T cells reportedly came from several hundred expanded graft clones. For some patients, TCRbeta diversity was high at day 60 because of recipient T cells and thymic progenitors that survived.

This clonotype was detected ten times or more. The target antigen is unknown. Molecular barcoding with unique molecular identifiers was used for the TCRbeta library. MiXCR was run by TCRdb on the PCR reads, yielding one entry per CDR3 protein. The sample comprises about 600,000 distinct CDR3 sequences, about 21% of which are singletons, and roughly 13% rests with the top ten. Sequences were derived from PBMCs, mostly from graft donor cells, sampled 360 days after TCRalphabeta/CD19-depleted stem cell transplant. The origin of this receptor is a boy less than two years old who had a stem cell transplant for acute myeloid leukemia, so the T cells may come from the graft donor. The gene calls are TRBV10-3 and TRBJ1-5; D is unresolved. The CDR3 DNA is TGTGCCATCAGTGACACCTCTAGCAATCAGCCCCAGCATTTT. It encodes CAISDTSSNQPQHF.